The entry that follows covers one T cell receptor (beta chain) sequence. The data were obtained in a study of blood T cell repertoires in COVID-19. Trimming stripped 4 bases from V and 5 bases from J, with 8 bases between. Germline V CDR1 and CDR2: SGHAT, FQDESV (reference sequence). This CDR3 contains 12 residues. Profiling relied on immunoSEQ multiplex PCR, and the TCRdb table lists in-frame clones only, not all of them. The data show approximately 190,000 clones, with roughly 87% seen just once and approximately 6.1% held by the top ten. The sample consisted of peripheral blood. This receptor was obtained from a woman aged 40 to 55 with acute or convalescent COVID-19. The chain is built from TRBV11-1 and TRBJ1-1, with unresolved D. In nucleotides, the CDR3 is TGTGCCAGCAGCTCCCGAGTGACTGAAGCTTTCTTT. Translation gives CASSSRVTEAFF.